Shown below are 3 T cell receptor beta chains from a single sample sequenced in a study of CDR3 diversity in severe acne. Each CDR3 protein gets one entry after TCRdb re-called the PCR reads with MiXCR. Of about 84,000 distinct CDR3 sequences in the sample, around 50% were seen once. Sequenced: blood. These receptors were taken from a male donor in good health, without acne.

This CDR3 reads CASSQGGGGSQETQYF. DNA of the CDR3: TGCGCCAGCAGCCAAGGTGGGGGGGGAAGCCAAGAGACCCAGTACTTC. V usage is TRBV4-1 and J usage is TRBJ2-5, with 7 nucleotides matching TRBD2. The germline CDR1 and CDR2 sequences are MGHRA and YSYEKL. The ends lost 1 base at V and 1 base at J; junction bases unmatched: 6. The CDR3 loop spans 16 amino acids.

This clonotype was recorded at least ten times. This chain's CDR3 is CASSEAQGADEQFF. CDR3 in DNA: TGTGCCAGCAGTGAGGCACAGGGGGCCGATGAGCAGTTCTTC. The gene calls are TRBV6-4 and TRBJ2-1, with 9 bases identical to TRBD1. J gave up 8 bases and V 3 bases, and 5 bases lay outside the gene matches. CDR1 and CDR2 from the germline V gene are MRHNA and SNTAGT. This CDR3 contains 14 residues.

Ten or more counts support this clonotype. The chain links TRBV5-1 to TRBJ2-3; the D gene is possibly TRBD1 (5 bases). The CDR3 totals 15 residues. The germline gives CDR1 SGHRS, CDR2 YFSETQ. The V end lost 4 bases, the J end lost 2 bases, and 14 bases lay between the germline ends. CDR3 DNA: TGCGCCAGCAGCCCTAAGGGGCCCGACACAGATACGCAGTATTTT. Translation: CASSPKGPDTDTQYF.